A single sample is the source of the 23 T cell receptor beta chains below, sequenced in a study of blood T cells in healthy people across ages. The authors ran a second PCR of about 7 to 12 cycles using a sample-barcoded 5' primer and a J-beta primer mix. One entry per CDR3 protein results from TCRdb running MiXCR on the 5' RACE reads. Counted here are roughly 930,000 distinct CDR3 sequences, around 48% occurring once; the ten biggest clones make up around 15%. Specimen: blood. The source of these receptors is a young man in good health.

The table lists this clonotype with a few counts. This chain uses TRBV27 with TRBJ1-2; D is unclear. Trimming cost V 2 bases and J 8 bases, with 15 bases left between them. CDR1 and CDR2 (germline): MNHEY, SMNVEV (reference sequence). The CDR3 runs 14 residues. CDR3 in amino acids: CASSLTRRSGGYTF. CDR3 sequence (DNA): TGTGCCAGCAGTTTAACGAGAAGGAGCGGAGGCTACACCTTC.

The chain links TRBV5-4 to TRBJ1-5, with D perhaps TRBD1 (6 bases). The CDR3 extends over 13 amino acids. V was shortened by 4 bases and J by 6 bases, with 11 bases between the two germline ends. The germline V gene encodes CDR1 SGHNT and CDR2 YYREEE (reference sequence). The CDR3 here is CASSTDRTQPQHF. CDR3 in DNA: TGTGCCAGCAGCACCGACAGGACTCAGCCCCAGCATTTT.

This chain links TRBV3-1 with TRBJ1-5; D may be TRBD1 (5 bases). CDR1 is LGHDT, CDR2 YNNKEL, per germline (reference sequence). This CDR3 spans 14 amino acids. V was trimmed by 1 base and J by 3 bases, leaving 7 bases between them. Here the CDR3 reads CASSQGGNNQPQHF. The CDR3 DNA is TGTGCCAGCAGCCAAGGGGGGAACAATCAGCCCCAGCATTTT.

The rearrangement links TRBV6-2 or TRBV6-3 to TRBJ2-2; perhaps TRBD1 as D (6 bases). Germline loops: CDR1 MNHEY, CDR2 SVGEGT. The CDR3 is made up of 16 amino acids. Trimming removed 6 bases from V and 2 bases from J, with 16 bases in between. The CDR3, as DNA: TGTGCCAGCAGAAAGGGTGGGACAACTAACACCGGGGAGCTGTTTTTT. Encoded protein: CASRKGGTTNTGELFF.

This rearrangement joins TRBV5-1 to TRBJ1-2, with D unclear. Trimming stripped 0 bases from V and 8 bases from J, with 11 bases between. CDR3 length: 13 amino acids. Germline assignment: CDR1 SGHRS and CDR2 YFSETQ. CDR3 DNA sequence: TGCGCCAGCAGCTTGGACCAGGTGGGGGGCTACACCTTC. As protein: CASSLDQVGGYTF.

The V and J genes are TRBV20-1 and TRBJ1-5, with D tentatively TRBD1 (5 bases). The CDR3 runs 16 residues. With 6 bases removed from V and 0 bases from J, the gap between germline ends came to 18 bases. Germline V gives CDR1 DFQATT, CDR2 SNEGSKA (reference sequence). The CDR3: CSATTPTANSNQPQHF. In DNA form, the CDR3 reads TGCAGTGCCACGACTCCGACAGCGAATAGCAATCAGCCCCAGCATTTT.

The chain couples TRBV12-3 or TRBV12-4 to TRBJ2-7; D remains unclear. The CDR3 is 15 amino acids. Trimming took off 0 bases at V and 2 bases at J, with 11 bases between the two ends. The CDR3 reads CASSLAQVDPYEQYF. In DNA, the CDR3 is TGTGCCAGCAGTTTAGCTCAGGTCGATCCCTACGAGCAGTACTTC.

The V call is TRBV4-2, the J call TRBJ1-1, with 8 bases matching TRBD1. The junction had 1 base not matched to a gene; V was cut back by 1 base and J by 0 bases. Germline V CDR1 and CDR2: LGHNA, YNFKEQ. The CDR3 is made up of 15 amino acids. In nucleotides, the CDR3 is TGTGCCAGCAGCCAAGGACAGGGGATGAACACTGAAGCTTTCTTT. Its protein is CASSQGQGMNTEAFF.

The chain links TRBV24-1 to TRBJ2-3; D might be TRBD1 (6 bases). The V gene lost 2 bases and the J gene lost 8 bases, with 19 bases spanning the gap. The CDR3 loop spans 16 amino acids. From germline, CDR1 is KGHDR and CDR2 SFDVKD. CDR3 in amino acids: CATSDSPLRGEATQYF. In nucleotides, the CDR3 is TGTGCCACCAGTGATTCCCCCCTCAGGGGCGAAGCTACGCAGTATTTT.

The rearrangement joins TRBV11-2 to TRBJ2-7; weak D call: TRBD1 (5 bases). The closer fit of TRBJ2-5 to the DNA end suggests the J call may be wrong. Germline V gene data show CDR1 as SGHAT and CDR2 as FQNNGV. CDR3 size: 14 residues. CDR3 nucleotide sequence: TGTGCCAGCAGCTTTGGCAGGGCAGGAGAGACCCAGTACTTC. The encoded protein is CASSFGRAGETQYF.

The chain has TRBV24-1 and TRBJ1-1; tentative D call: TRBD1 (5 bases). This CDR3 region has 13 residues. Between the trimmed V and J ends, which lost 8 bases and 4 bases, there was a span of 13 bases. CDR1 is KGHDR and CDR2 is SFDVKD in the germline V gene. CDR3 protein: CATTEGPGTEAFF. CDR3 nucleotide sequence: TGTGCCACCACTGAGGGGCCAGGCACTGAAGCTTTCTTT.

The chain carries TRBV7-9 and TRBJ2-3, with TRBD1 as a possible D gene (5 bases). Germline V lookup: CDR1 SEHNR, CDR2 FQNEAQ (reference sequence). The V and J ends lost 5 bases and 3 bases respectively, with 21 bases between them. The CDR3 is 17 residues long. The CDR3 DNA sequence: TGTGCCAGCAGCCTCGGACGGGTCCAAAGGGGTACAGATACGCAGTATTTT. Residues: CASSLGRVQRGTDTQYF.

The CDR3 nucleotides read TGTGCCAGCAGCTTATATGGGACAGTTTACGAGCAGTACTTC. It is translated as CASSLYGTVYEQYF. The chain combines TRBV7-8 with TRBJ2-4; 7 bases are a match to TRBD1. Matching the DNA end better, TRBJ2-7 makes the J call doubtful. The CDR3 totals 14 residues. CDR1 and CDR2 (germline): SGHVS, FQNEAQ.

This clonotype has more than one count but fewer than ten. The J gene is TRBJ1-1, the V gene TRBV29-1; 7 bases are shared with TRBD1. V shed 5 bases and J 2 bases; nucleotides not matched to a gene: 8. Germline CDR1 and CDR2: SQVTM and ANQGSEA. The length of the CDR3 is 14 residues. CDR3 DNA sequence: TGCAGCGTTAGGTCGACAGGGACTAACACTGAAGCTTTCTTT. This gives the protein CSVRSTGTNTEAFF.

This clonotype was detected a few times. This rearrangement joins TRBV3-1 to TRBJ1-5, with unresolved D. Germline V gene lookup returns CDR1 LGHDT and CDR2 YNNKEL (reference sequence). V was trimmed by 8 bases and J by 5 bases, leaving 16 bases between them. The CDR3 extends over 14 amino acids. CDR3 amino acids: CASELGVSYQPQHF. DNA of the CDR3: TGTGCCAGCGAATTGGGAGTAAGTTATCAGCCCCAGCATTTT.

The J gene is TRBJ2-5, the V gene TRBV28, with a tentative D call TRBD1 (7 bases). V was trimmed by 11 bases and J by 5 bases, leaving 18 bases between them. Germline V CDR1 and CDR2: MDHEN, SYDVKM. The CDR3 covers 13 residues. DNA of the CDR3: TGTGCCGGAGGGGGCGCAAATGAGGAGACCCAGTACTTC. Translation gives CAGGGANEETQYF.

This clonotype was seen a handful of times. The rearrangement links TRBV6-5 to TRBJ1-2; no definite D call. The CDR3 is made up of 15 amino acids. Trimming took off 0 bases at V and 8 bases at J, with 16 bases between the two ends. Germline V gives CDR1 MNHEY, CDR2 SVGAGI. The DNA for the CDR3 is TGTGCCAGCAGTTACTCGTTATCGATCGGTCCCGGCTACACCTTC. Amino acids: CASSYSLSIGPGYTF.

A single count supports this clonotype. The chain has TRBV7-2 and TRBJ1-5; D possibly corresponds to TRBD1 (6 bases). The germline gives CDR1 SGHTA, CDR2 FQGNSA. V was shortened by 5 bases and J by 9 bases, with 11 bases between the two germline ends. The CDR3 has 12 residues. CDR3 sequence: CASSATGLPQHF. For the CDR3, the DNA is TGTGCCAGCAGCGCTACAGGGTTGCCCCAGCATTTT.

CDR3 sequence (DNA): TGCGCCAGCAGCCAAGTAGGGCGGGACGGGGATACGCAGTATTTT. Encoded protein: CASSQVGRDGDTQYF. This chain connects TRBV4-1 to TRBJ2-3; maybe TRBD2 (6 bases). The CDR3 is 15 amino acids. V gave up 1 base and J gave up 6 bases, with 14 bases separating them. CDR1 and CDR2 from the germline V gene are MGHRA and YSYEKL.

This clonotype was recorded a few times. The chain couples TRBV4-2 to TRBJ2-7; D may be TRBD2 (6 bases). The CDR3 has 15 amino acids. Germline values: CDR1 LGHNA, CDR2 YNFKEQ. V was clipped by 2 bases and J by 5 bases, with 16 bases between them. The CDR3 region is CASSQPTNPGDEQYF. The CDR3 DNA reads TGTGCCAGCAGCCAACCGACAAATCCGGGGGACGAGCAGTACTTC.

The CDR3 spells CSRKQGYEQYF. The CDR3 DNA follows: TGCAGTCGCAAACAGGGCTACGAGCAGTACTTC. The J gene is TRBJ2-7, the V gene TRBV20-1, with a tentative D call TRBD1 (6 bases). This CDR3 region has 11 residues. Trimming cost V 8 bases and J 3 bases, with 11 bases left between them. CDR1 is DFQATT, CDR2 SNEGSKA, per germline (reference sequence).

As concerns this clonotype: The junction shows a germline mismatch at one end, possibly a read error. This rearrangement joins TRBV24-1 to TRBJ1-2, with D uncertain. The germline V gene encodes CDR1 KGHDR and CDR2 SFDVKD. There are 13 residues in the CDR3. CDR3 region: CGTSERTGYGYTF. CDR3 bases: TGTGGCACCAGTGAACGGACCGGCTATGGCTACACCTTC.

The chain links TRBV6-2 or TRBV6-3 to TRBJ1-5; TRBD1 agrees at 9 bases. Germline CDR1 is MNHEY and CDR2 is SVGEGT. After removal of 6 bases from V and 3 bases from J, the junction contained 3 bases not matched to a gene. This CDR3 has 14 amino acids. The CDR3 coding sequence is TGTGCCAGCAGGGGGACAGGGTTCAATCAGCCCCAGCATTTT. This encodes CASRGTGFNQPQHF.